These 31 T cell receptor beta chains came from one sample sequenced in a study of T-cell reconstitution after alpha-beta-depleted transplantation in children. The TCRbeta library was prepared with unique molecular identifiers. One entry per CDR3 protein results from TCRdb running MiXCR on the PCR reads. The sample records hundreds of thousands of distinct CDR3 sequences, approximately 15% being singletons. The source was PBMCs from the stem cell graft donor, collected from the stem cell graft. The receptors originated from a human donor who donated a stem cell graft to a child with acute myeloid leukemia.

This clonotype was seen a few times. The gene calls are TRBV20-1 and TRBJ2-7; D is ambiguous. The V gene lost 3 bases and the J gene lost 1 base, with 16 bases spanning the gap. Germline V CDR1 and CDR2: DFQATT, SNEGSKA (reference sequence). The CDR3 runs to 15 residues. The CDR3 loop is CSASRWGTHSYEQYV. In DNA form, the CDR3 reads TGCAGTGCTAGTAGATGGGGAACACATTCCTACGAGCAGTACGTC.

The table lists this clonotype with many counts. The rearrangement joins TRBV20-1 to TRBJ2-4, with D possibly matching TRBD2 (7 bases). The V gene's germline CDR1 is DFQATT and CDR2 SNEGSKA (reference sequence). The ends were cut back, 0 bases at V and 0 bases at J, with 9 bases in the middle. This CDR3 is built from 15 residues. The CDR3 DNA follows: TGCAGTGCTAGAGAGGGGGGGCTAGCCAAAAACATTCAGTACTTC. This codes for CSAREGGLAKNIQYF.

This clonotype was seen many times. This sequence joins TRBV20-1 and TRBJ2-5, with TRBD1 matching over 8 bases. The V segment lost 3 bases and the J segment 5 bases; nucleotides outside the gene matches: 2. Germline V gene lookup returns CDR1 DFQATT and CDR2 SNEGSKA (reference sequence). The CDR3 loop spans 12 amino acids. CDR3 nucleotide sequence: TGCAGTGCTAGCCAGGGGGCGGAGACCCAGTACTTC. Translated: CSASQGAETQYF.

In DNA form, the CDR3 reads TGTGCCAGCAGCTTAGAGTCTAGCGGGTTCAACAATGAGCAGTTCTTC. Its translation: CASSLESSGFNNEQFF. This sequence joins TRBV7-9 and TRBJ2-1; TRBD2 matches at 8 bases. The germline gives CDR1 SEHNR, CDR2 FQNEAQ (reference sequence). The CDR3 totals 16 residues. The V gene end was trimmed by 1 base and the J gene end by 5 bases; junction bases not matched to a gene: 7. The whole variable domain, remainder taken from reference TRBV7-9 and TRBJ2-1, is DTGVSQNPRHKITKRGQNVTFRCDPISEHNRLYWYRQTLGQGPEFLTYFQNEAQLEKSRLLSDRFSAERPKGSFSTLEIQRTEQGDSAMYLCASSLESSGFNNEQFFGPGTRLTVL.

This clonotype was seen ten or more times. The rearrangement uses TRBV7-2 and TRBJ2-5, with D unclear. V dropped 8 bases and J dropped 5 bases, with 12 bases sitting between them. The germline V gene has CDR1 SGHTA and CDR2 FQGNSA. This CDR3 comprises 12 residues. Here the CDR3 reads CASLLYGETQYF. CDR3 DNA sequence: TGTGCCAGCTTGCTGTACGGGGAGACCCAGTACTTC.

This clonotype was picked up many times. The genes are TRBV29-1 and TRBJ2-7, with D tentatively TRBD1 (5 bases). Germline CDR1 and CDR2: SQVTM and ANQGSEA. This CDR3 is built from 10 residues. Between the trimmed V and J ends, which lost 5 bases and 3 bases, there was a span of 5 bases. The CDR3 DNA reads TGCAGCGTTAGGGGCTACGAGCAGTACTTC. This encodes CSVRGYEQYF.

This clonotype has just a few counts. The chain has TRBV11-2 and TRBJ2-3; 9 bases fit TRBD2. This CDR3 has 16 amino acids. V lost 7 bases to trimming and J lost 2 bases; unmatched junction nucleotides: 10. In germline, CDR1 is SGHAT, CDR2 FQNNGV. CDR3 sequence reads: CASTSRGGALTDTQYF. The DNA for the CDR3 is TGTGCCAGCACCTCACGCGGGGGGGCCCTCACAGATACGCAGTATTTT.

This clonotype has a count of ten or more. The J gene is TRBJ2-7, the V gene TRBV20-1; 8 bases map to TRBD1. V was pared by 4 bases and J by 4 bases, with 3 bases of the junction left unmatched. Germline CDR1 reads DFQATT; CDR2 reads SNEGSKA (reference sequence). This CDR3 region has 12 residues. CDR3 coding DNA: TGCAGTGCTATTGACAGGGGTTACGAGCAGTACTTC. This codes for CSAIDRGYEQYF.

Ten or more counts support this clonotype. The gene calls are TRBV20-1 and TRBJ2-5; possibly TRBD1 or TRBD2 for D (5 bases each). The CDR3 is 14 residues long. V was trimmed by 1 base and J by 5 bases, leaving 14 bases between them. CDR1 is DFQATT and CDR2 is SNEGSKA in the germline V gene (reference sequence). The CDR3 loop reads CSARGGSSRETQYF. CDR3 in DNA: TGCAGTGCTAGAGGGGGGAGTAGTAGGGAGACCCAGTACTTC.

This clonotype came up a few times. The chain links TRBV29-1 to TRBJ2-3; D might be TRBD2 (6 bases). The ends were cut back, 6 bases at V and 4 bases at J, with 14 bases in the middle. This CDR3 spans 13 amino acids. Germline V gene lookup returns CDR1 SQVTM and CDR2 ANQGSEA. The CDR3 DNA sequence: TGCAGCGTATCGGGGGTTTTGTCAGATACGCAGTATTTT. Residues: CSVSGVLSDTQYF.

This clonotype was seen ten or more times. This chain's CDR3 is CASTGRGGTEAFF. The DNA for the CDR3 is TGTGCCAGCACCGGTCGGGGGGGAACTGAAGCTTTCTTT. The chain recombines TRBV12-3 or TRBV12-4 with TRBJ1-1; maybe TRBD1 (5 bases). Trimming pared 7 bases from V and 5 bases from J, leaving 14 bases between. The CDR3 extends over 13 amino acids.

This clonotype was picked up many times. V and J are TRBV20-1 and TRBJ2-7; D is perhaps TRBD1 or TRBD2 (5 bases each). This CDR3 region has 13 residues. CDR1 is DFQATT and CDR2 is SNEGSKA in the germline V gene (reference sequence). The ends were cut back, 3 bases at V and 2 bases at J, with 11 bases in the middle. The CDR3, as DNA: TGCAGTGCTAGCCCCAGGGACCCCTACGAGCAGTACTTC. This translates into CSASPRDPYEQYF.

In its sample, this clonotype was seen many times. This sequence joins TRBV5-5 and TRBJ2-7, with 7 bases matching TRBD2. This CDR3 region has 16 residues. Germline CDR1 SGHKS, CDR2 YYEKEE (reference sequence). Germline trimming cut 5 bases from V and 2 bases from J; bases unmatched to any gene: 13. The CDR3 sequence is CASSGRSAGVTYEQYF. The DNA for the CDR3 is TGTGCCAGCAGTGGGCGATCGGCGGGGGTTACCTACGAGCAGTACTTC.

This clonotype was seen ten or more times. The chain links TRBV20-1 to TRBJ2-7; D gene uncertain. Trimming took 3 bases from V and 2 from J, leaving 8 bases between them. Germline V gives CDR1 DFQATT, CDR2 SNEGSKA (reference sequence). CDR3 length equals 12 residues. CDR3 amino acids: CSASMVTYEQYF. CDR3 bases: TGCAGTGCTAGTATGGTGACCTACGAGCAGTACTTC.

CDR3 coding DNA: TGTGCCAGCAGTGGCGGGACAGGGGGCCGGCAGCCCCAGCATTTT. Protein: CASSGGTGGRQPQHF. V and J are TRBV12-3 or TRBV12-4 and TRBJ1-5; 12 bases map to TRBD1. The CDR3 is made up of 15 amino acids. V lost 5 bases to trimming and J lost 7 bases; unmatched junction nucleotides: 6.

This clonotype was counted between two and nine times. The rearrangement links TRBV12-3 or TRBV12-4 to TRBJ1-6, with D possibly matching TRBD1 (5 bases). CDR3 length: 15 amino acids. V lost 5 bases and J lost 8, with 16 bases in between. The CDR3 bases are TGTGCCAGCAGTCTATTCAACCCGGGGGATTCACCCCTCCACTTT. Amino acids: CASSLFNPGDSPLHF.

The chain joins TRBV11-1 to TRBJ1-1; 8 positions match TRBD1. V was clipped by 2 bases and J by 1 base; unmatched bases: 15. The CDR3 has 19 amino acids. Germline values: CDR1 SGHAT, CDR2 FQDESV (reference sequence). Here the CDR3 DNA reads TGTGCCAGCAGCTTATCGACCGGGACAGGCACTTATGGGAACACTGAAGCTTTCTTT. This encodes CASSLSTGTGTYGNTEAFF. The entire variable domain, with the rest obtained from reference TRBV11-1 and TRBJ1-1, is as follows: EAEVAQSPRYKITEKSQAVAFWCDPISGHATLYWYRQILGQGPELLVQFQDESVVDDSQLPKDRFSAERLKGVDSTLKIQPAELGDSAMYLCASSLSTGTGTYGNTEAFFGQGTRLTVV.

This clonotype was counted ten times or more. The chain is built from TRBV20-1 and TRBJ2-5; a possible D gene is TRBD2 (6 bases). V was shortened by 4 bases and J by 1 base, with 10 bases between the two germline ends. The CDR3 totals 13 residues. CDR1 and CDR2 from the germline V gene are DFQATT and SNEGSKA (reference sequence). The CDR3 spells CSATRDSQETQYF. The DNA of the CDR3 is TGCAGTGCTACCCGGGACTCCCAAGAGACCCAGTACTTC.

This clonotype has at least ten counts. This chain links TRBV20-1 with TRBJ2-3, with TRBD2 as a possible D gene (6 bases). CDR3 size: 17 residues. CDR1 DFQATT and CDR2 SNEGSKA come from the germline V gene (reference sequence). V lost 6 bases to trimming and J lost 0 bases, with 22 bases between them. The CDR3 DNA reads TGCAGTGCCCCCCTCGGGAAGGGCGGGGTTAGCACAGATACGCAGTATTTT. Amino acid sequence: CSAPLGKGGVSTDTQYF.

V gene TRBV13 combines with J gene TRBJ1-1; 7 positions agree with TRBD1. With 5 bases clipped from V and 6 bases from J, the junction kept 12 bases outside the gene matches. The germline CDR1 and CDR2 sequences are PRHDT and FYEKMQ (reference sequence). The CDR3 covers 15 residues. CDR3 loop: CASSPRGGGSAEAFF. For the CDR3, the DNA is TGTGCCAGCAGCCCGCGGGGAGGGGGCAGTGCTGAAGCTTTCTTT.

The sample holds many counts of this clonotype. The rearrangement joins TRBV20-1 to TRBJ2-3; D not resolved. This CDR3 is 16 amino acids long. In germline, CDR1 is DFQATT, CDR2 SNEGSKA (reference sequence). V gave up 3 bases and J gave up 2 bases, with 18 bases separating them. In DNA form, the CDR3 reads TGCAGTGCTAGCGGCAACCTTCCCTCCTTCACAGATACGCAGTATTTT. Protein sequence: CSASGNLPSFTDTQYF.

The chain joins TRBV14 to TRBJ2-7, with a possible D match to TRBD1 (5 bases). Germline CDR1 SGHDN, CDR2 FVKESK. V was shortened by 1 base and J by 3 bases, with 10 bases between the two germline ends. This CDR3 contains 14 residues. This CDR3 is CASSQVTGLYEQYF. CDR3 DNA: TGTGCCAGCAGCCAAGTCACAGGCCTCTACGAGCAGTACTTC.

The chain links TRBV4-3 to TRBJ2-1, with 11 positions matching TRBD2. This CDR3 is 17 amino acids long. The germline V gene has CDR1 LGHNA and CDR2 YSLEER. The V and J ends lost 4 bases and 4 bases, in that order; junction bases with no gene match: 9. Here the CDR3 reads CASSLDWVAGGYNEQFF. The CDR3 region has the DNA TGCGCCAGCAGCCTCGATTGGGTAGCGGGGGGGTACAATGAGCAGTTCTTC.

This clonotype was found many times. The chain combines TRBV5-1 with TRBJ1-6; no clear D gene. Germline CDR1 and CDR2: SGHRS and YFSETQ. V shed 5 bases and J shed 7 bases, with 10 bases lying between them. CDR3 size: 13 residues. CDR3 loop: CASSEGGNSPLHF. The CDR3 nucleotides read TGCGCCAGCAGTGAGGGTGGGAATTCACCCCTCCACTTT.

This clonotype was recorded many times. V usage is TRBV12-3 or TRBV12-4 and J usage is TRBJ1-1; 8 bases map to TRBD1. J gave up 7 bases and V 5 bases, and 6 bases lay outside the gene matches. CDR3 length: 13 residues. CDR3 DNA sequence: TGTGCCAGCAGTCGGACAGGGAAACGTGAAGCTTTCTTT. Translated, it gives CASSRTGKREAFF.

This clonotype has at least ten counts. The gene calls are TRBV5-1 and TRBJ2-1; perhaps TRBD2 as D (7 bases). V was trimmed by 2 bases and J by 6 bases, leaving 15 bases between them. Per germline, CDR1 SGHRS and CDR2 YFSETQ. This CDR3 has 15 residues. CDR3 nucleotide sequence: TGCGCCAGCAGCTTCATGGGGGGGGCGACCAATGAGCAGTTCTTC. It specifies CASSFMGGATNEQFF.

This clonotype was observed a few times. The chain couples TRBV7-9 to TRBJ2-1; a weak D match, TRBD2 (6 bases). Germline loops: CDR1 SEHNR, CDR2 FQNEAQ (reference sequence). Trimming took off 5 bases at V and 14 bases at J, with 19 bases between the two ends. The length of the CDR3 is 13 residues. For the CDR3, the DNA is TGTGCCAGCAGCCCCTCGACCCGTCCGGGGGAGTTCTTC. This translates into CASSPSTRPGEFF.

A few counts support this clonotype. This CDR3 reads CSAPDRVEPQHF. The CDR3 nucleotides are TGCAGTGCCCCCGACAGGGTAGAGCCCCAGCATTTT. This chain joins TRBV20-1 and TRBJ1-5; 7 positions agree with TRBD1. After removal of 6 bases from V and 8 bases from J, the junction contained 7 bases not matched to a gene. This CDR3 is 12 amino acids long. Per germline, CDR1 DFQATT and CDR2 SNEGSKA (reference sequence).

The V and J genes are TRBV5-4 and TRBJ2-5, with D perhaps TRBD1 or TRBD2 (5 bases each). The CDR3 covers 15 residues. The germline V gene encodes CDR1 SGHNT and CDR2 YYREEE (reference sequence). V was shortened by 1 base and J by 2 bases, with 12 bases between the two germline ends. The CDR3: CASSLPGTTQETQYF. DNA for the CDR3: TGTGCCAGCAGCTTGCCGGGGACCACGCAAGAGACCCAGTACTTC.

The chain combines TRBV29-1 with TRBJ2-7; 7 bases are a match to TRBD1. This CDR3 has 12 amino acids. Germline-derived CDR1 and CDR2 are SQVTM and ANQGSEA. J lost 3 bases, V lost 7 bases, and 6 bases had no gene match. The CDR3 loop is CSEGAENYEQYF. As DNA, the CDR3 is TGCAGCGAGGGGGCGGAAAACTACGAGCAGTACTTC.

This clonotype was observed many times. This chain joins TRBV20-1 and TRBJ1-2; D uncertain. Germline V lookup: CDR1 DFQATT, CDR2 SNEGSKA (reference sequence). Trimming left V 0 bases short and J 7 bases short, with 18 bases between. This CDR3 comprises 15 residues. CDR3 sequence (DNA): TGCAGTGCTAGAGATCCCCTAACAGCCAGGTCTGGCTACACCTTC. It translates to CSARDPLTARSGYTF.